This note documents a single T cell receptor (beta chain) sequence. This sample is part of a study of shared clonotypes between healthy human individuals. Profiled with immunoSEQ multiplex PCR; TCRdb holds only in-frame clones, not every one. The sample includes approximately 940,000 clones, 76% of them seen just once. The receptor was derived from a man in his late teens or twenties in good health. Sequencing input: memory CD4+ T cells sorted from blood. Described subset: CD45RA-negative fraction.

CDR3: CASTPGGSNQPQHF. CDR3 nucleotide sequence: TGTGCCAGCACCCCAGGGGGTAGCAATCAGCCCCAGCATTTT. The chain has TRBV28 and TRBJ1-5, with 7 bases identical to TRBD1. V shed 7 bases, J shed 0 bases, and the junction held 3 bases outside the gene matches. In germline, CDR1 is MDHEN, CDR2 SYDVKM. The CDR3 loop spans 14 amino acids.